This TCR beta chain originates from a study of cytomegalovirus exposure and HLA in healthy donors. The study, taken as a whole, reports: Most observed TCR sequences were rare, whereas some public TCRs were detected in many donors. The study recorded 150 to 200 TCR beta chains that were cytomegalovirus-associated.

Notes on this clone: The antigen is unknown.

This PCR relied on a set of 60 Vbeta primers and 13 Jbeta primers. Assay used: immunoSEQ multiplex PCR; TCRdb lists only in-frame clones, some missing. The sample shows 130,000 to 150,000 clones, about four fifths of them seen only once. Healthy people donating bone marrow made up the donors. The specimen was PBMCs. This sequence was found in a man aged 30 to 45 in good health and CMV-seronegative.

The CDR3 DNA is TGTGCCAGCAAGCGGTCAGTTAGCAATCAGCCCCAGCATTTT. Translation: CASKRSVSNQPQHF. The chain employs TRBV28 and TRBJ1-5; D not certain. Trimming left V 7 bases short and J 0 bases short, with 10 bases between. The V gene's germline CDR1 is MDHEN and CDR2 SYDVKM. CDR3 length: 14 amino acids.